The 31 T cell receptor beta chains in this list originate from one sample, sequenced in a study of post-analysis software for immune sequencing data. The study's findings and limits: Patients used about 5 TRBV segments, including TRBV5-6, TRBV5-1 and TRBV20-1, more often than controls.

cDNA libraries for TCR beta contained unique molecular identifiers. TCRdb redid the calling of the PCR reads with MiXCR, one entry per CDR3 protein. The sample includes approximately 360,000 distinct CDR3 sequences, about a third seen only once; the top ten take around an eighth. These receptors have no known antigen. Input material: blood. These receptor sequences come from a girl aged 10 to 17 with multiple sclerosis.

This clonotype was seen more than once but under ten times. The V and J genes are TRBV12-3 or TRBV12-4 and TRBJ1-2; D unresolved. CDR3 size: 12 residues. V was pared by 3 bases and J by 6 bases, with 8 bases between. This chain's CDR3 is CASSFRRNGYTF. As DNA, the CDR3 is TGTGCCAGCAGTTTCCGGCGGAATGGCTACACCTTC.

This clonotype was counted ten times or more. The chain employs TRBV12-3 or TRBV12-4 and TRBJ2-3; D is unclear. The CDR3 covers 11 residues. V was pared by 6 bases and J by 2 bases, with 3 bases between. The CDR3 sequence: CASSFTDTQYF. CDR3 DNA sequence: TGTGCCAGCAGCTTCACAGATACGCAGTATTTT.

V usage is TRBV3-1 and J usage is TRBJ2-5, with TRBD1 identical over 8 bases. Trimming at V came to 5 bases and at J to 5 bases, leaving 10 bases not matched to a gene. CDR3 length: 15 amino acids. Germline CDR1 and CDR2: LGHDT and YNNKEL (reference sequence). In nucleotides, the CDR3 is TGTGCCAGCAGCTCCTCCGTGACAGGGGAGGAGACCCAGTACTTC. It is translated as CASSSSVTGEETQYF.

J is TRBJ2-5 and V is TRBV27, with D perhaps TRBD1 (6 bases). Germline loops: CDR1 MNHEY, CDR2 SMNVEV (reference sequence). The CDR3 covers 14 residues. V lost 2 bases and J lost 1, with 8 bases in between. CDR3 in DNA: TGTGCCAGCAGTTTACAGGGGACCCAAGAGACCCAGTACTTC. Translation: CASSLQGTQETQYF.

This clonotype has a count of ten or more. The chain uses TRBV14 and TRBJ2-1; 8 bases fit TRBD2. Germline V lookup: CDR1 SGHDN, CDR2 FVKESK. Germline trimming cut 4 bases from V and 3 bases from J; bases unmatched to any gene: 5. The CDR3 runs 15 residues. The CDR3 loop is CASSPPGGSYNEQFF. The CDR3 DNA is TGTGCCAGCAGCCCCCCGGGGGGGAGCTACAATGAGCAGTTCTTC.

The J gene is TRBJ2-7, the V gene TRBV2; D remains unclear. Trimming removed 10 bases at V and 2 bases at J, with 18 bases between. Germline V CDR1 and CDR2: SNHLY, FYNNEI. The length of the CDR3 is 14 residues. The DNA of the CDR3 is TGTGCCACCAGCCAGAACAGTTTAGCCTACGAGCAGTACTTC. This translates into CATSQNSLAYEQYF.

This rearrangement joins TRBV3-1 to TRBJ1-1; the D gene is possibly TRBD1 (5 bases). Trimming took off 5 bases at V and 6 bases at J, with 13 bases between the two ends. The CDR3 contains 13 residues. Germline V lookup: CDR1 LGHDT, CDR2 YNNKEL (reference sequence). For the CDR3, the DNA is TGTGCCAGCAGCGGGACTGCTAGCGCTGAAGCTTTCTTT. The encoded protein is CASSGTASAEAFF.

CDR3 sequence: CASSTVQDQETQYF. In DNA form, the CDR3 reads TGCGCCAGCAGCACGGTCCAGGACCAAGAGACCCAGTACTTC. This chain connects TRBV5-1 to TRBJ2-5; no clear D. Germline V gene sequence: CDR1 SGHRS, CDR2 YFSETQ. Trimming removed 4 bases at V and 0 bases at J, with 10 bases between. The CDR3 length is 14 residues.

This clonotype was seen a handful of times. The chain joins TRBV4-3 to TRBJ1-6, with TRBD1 matching 8 bases. The CDR3 has 17 residues. Germline trimming cut 1 base from V and 2 bases from J; bases unmatched to any gene: 4. The germline V gene encodes CDR1 LGHNA and CDR2 YSLEER. The CDR3 nucleotides are TGCGCCAGCAGCCAAGGACAGGGGCAGCCCTATAATTCACCCCTCCACTTT. Protein product: CASSQGQGQPYNSPLHF.

The rearrangement joins TRBV28 to TRBJ2-1; tentative D call: TRBD2 (6 bases). CDR3 size: 14 residues. The V and J ends lost 9 bases and 4 bases respectively, with 16 bases between them. CDR1 and CDR2 from the germline V gene are MDHEN and SYDVKM. The CDR3 DNA reads as TGTGCCAGTACCATTCCTAGCGAGTACAATGAGCAGTTCTTC. It specifies CASTIPSEYNEQFF.

This clonotype was counted only a few times. The CDR3 nucleotides read TGTGCCGGCGAGGGGGATTCTGGGGCCAACGTCCTGACTTTC. Translation gives CAGEGDSGANVLTF. V gene TRBV7-2 combines with J gene TRBJ2-6, with D possibly matching TRBD1 (6 bases). Trimming shortened V by 11 bases and J by 1 base, and 12 bases separated the two germline ends. The CDR3 has 14 residues. Germline values: CDR1 SGHTA, CDR2 FQGNSA.

The sample holds a few counts of this clonotype. V usage is TRBV7-3 and J usage is TRBJ2-3; the D gene is possibly TRBD2 (5 bases). CDR1 is SGHTA and CDR2 is FQGTGA in the germline V gene. The CDR3 sequence is 14 residues long. Trimming left V 2 bases short and J 8 bases short, with 14 bases between. The CDR3 coding sequence is TGTGCCAGCAGCTTATCTTCGCTCGAGGGTACGCAGTATTTT. This sequence encodes CASSLSSLEGTQYF.

This clonotype was observed a handful of times. The CDR3 here is CASSSKQGIYYGYTF. As DNA, the CDR3 is TGTGCCAGCAGTTCCAAACAGGGAATCTACTATGGCTACACCTTC. The rearrangement links TRBV6-5 to TRBJ1-2, with a weak D call TRBD1 (6 bases). The germline CDR1 and CDR2 sequences are MNHEY and SVGAGI. V was trimmed by 4 bases and J by 3 bases, leaving 15 bases between them. The CDR3 length is 15 residues.

This clonotype has more than one count but fewer than ten. The chain links TRBV10-3 to TRBJ1-5; 11 bases fit TRBD1. This CDR3 has 14 residues. The germline V gene has CDR1 ENHRY and CDR2 SYGVKD. V dropped 4 bases and J dropped 7; count of bases not matched to a gene: 3. In DNA form, the CDR3 reads TGTGCCATCAGTGGGACAGGGGGCGTCCAGCCCCAGCATTTT. Translated: CAISGTGGVQPQHF.

This clonotype has only a few counts. The V call is TRBV5-5, the J call TRBJ2-5; TRBD1 is a possible D gene (5 bases). Germline V gene lookup returns CDR1 SGHKS and CDR2 YYEKEE (reference sequence). Trimming took off 1 base at V and 1 base at J, with 11 bases between the two ends. The length of the CDR3 is 15 residues. CDR3 sequence (DNA): TGTGCCAGCAGCTTGCAGACGACAGCCCAAGAGACCCAGTACTTC. Protein sequence: CASSLQTTAQETQYF.

This clonotype was seen only a few times. The chain carries TRBV12-3 or TRBV12-4 and TRBJ2-3; no clear D gene. V was pared by 6 bases and J by 6 bases, with 13 bases between. The CDR3 is made up of 13 amino acids. Here the CDR3 DNA reads TGTGCCAGCAGCGGCCCTAGTTCGGATACGCAGTATTTT. Encoded protein: CASSGPSSDTQYF.

This clonotype was seen a handful of times. This chain links TRBV6-2 or TRBV6-3 with TRBJ2-1, with TRBD2 matching over 7 bases. The junction had 9 bases not matched to a gene; V was cut back by 2 bases and J by 8 bases. CDR1 and CDR2 (germline): MNHEY, SVGEGT. The CDR3 totals 15 residues. The CDR3 DNA reads TGTGCCAGCAGTTACACGGGGGGAAGGGCGTATGAGCAGTTCTTC. Its protein is CASSYTGGRAYEQFF.

The chain carries TRBV7-2 and TRBJ2-4; no definite D call. Trimming pared 8 bases from V and 6 bases from J, leaving 11 bases between. This CDR3 is built from 12 residues. The germline V gene has CDR1 SGHTA and CDR2 FQGNSA. CDR3 protein: CASAAGPNIQYF. The CDR3 DNA sequence: TGTGCCAGCGCCGCCGGGCCAAACATTCAGTACTTC.

In this sample, this clonotype turned up a few times. This chain links TRBV29-1 with TRBJ1-2; D may be TRBD1 (6 bases). V lost 0 bases and J lost 8, with 19 bases in between. This CDR3 spans 15 amino acids. Per germline, CDR1 SQVTM and CDR2 ANQGSEA. The CDR3, as DNA: TGCAGCGTTGAAGATCCGTTGGGGGGGCGCGGGGGCTACACCTTC. This sequence encodes CSVEDPLGGRGGYTF. Looking up the rest from reference TRBV29-1 and TRBJ1-2 gives the full variable domain: SAVISQKPSRDICQRGTSLTIQCQVDSQVTMMFWYRQQPGQSLTLIATANQGSEATYESGFVIDKFPISRPNLTFSTLTVSNMSPEDSSIYLCSVEDPLGGRGGYTFGSGTRLTVV.

This chain uses TRBV9 with TRBJ1-2, with 11 bases identical to TRBD1. The germline V gene encodes CDR1 SGDLS and CDR2 YYNGEE. V lost 3 bases to trimming and J lost 4 bases; unmatched junction nucleotides: 5. CDR3 length: 15 amino acids. The DNA for the CDR3 is TGTGCCAGCAGCGCAGGACAGGGGGCGGGCTATGGCTACACCTTC. Translating it yields CASSAGQGAGYGYTF.

The chain carries TRBV7-9 and TRBJ2-1, with 9 bases identical to TRBD1. The CDR3 runs 17 residues. Germline V gene sequence: CDR1 SEHNR, CDR2 FQNEAQ (reference sequence). The V segment lost 3 bases and the J segment 8 bases; nucleotides outside the gene matches: 14. In nucleotides, the CDR3 is TGTGCCAGCAGCTTGTCTCCGGGACAGGGAAGAACAGATGAGCAGTTCTTC. It yields the protein CASSLSPGQGRTDEQFF. The entire variable domain, with the rest obtained from reference TRBV7-9 and TRBJ2-1, is as follows: DTGVSQNPRHKITKRGQNVTFRCDPISEHNRLYWYRQTLGQGPEFLTYFQNEAQLEKSRLLSDRFSAERPKGSFSTLEIQRTEQGDSAMYLCASSLSPGQGRTDEQFFGPGTRLTVL.

The chain recombines TRBV5-1 with TRBJ2-7; either TRBD1 or TRBD2 may supply D (5 bases each). The CDR3 loop spans 15 amino acids. Per the germline V gene, CDR1 is SGHRS and CDR2 is YFSETQ. V lost 1 base and J 0 bases, leaving 11 bases between the germline ends. CDR3 amino acids: CASSLQPGSSYEQYF. In DNA, the CDR3 is TGCGCCAGCAGCTTGCAGCCAGGGAGCTCCTACGAGCAGTACTTC.

The chain recombines TRBV7-2 with TRBJ2-7; the D is unclear. Germline assignment: CDR1 SGHTA and CDR2 FQGNSA. Trimming stripped 1 base from V and 0 bases from J, with 7 bases between. This CDR3 region has 14 residues. CDR3 in DNA: TGTGCCAGCAGCTTAGGTCCCCTCTCCTACGAGCAGTACTTC. Protein: CASSLGPLSYEQYF.

This clonotype was picked up a small number of times. The V gene is TRBV9, the J gene TRBJ1-1; 9 bases fit TRBD1. V shed 3 bases and J 1 base; nucleotides not matched to a gene: 7. The CDR3 covers 16 residues. Germline lookup yields CDR1 SGDLS and CDR2 YYNGEE. The CDR3 DNA sequence: TGTGCCAGCAGCGCCCAGGACAGGGGTCGGAACACTGAAGCTTTCTTT. This translates into CASSAQDRGRNTEAFF.

This clonotype was seen a few times. The rearrangement links TRBV4-1 to TRBJ1-5; TRBD1 might be the D (5 bases). The CDR3 loop spans 15 amino acids. Trimming removed 0 bases from V and 3 bases from J, with 9 bases in between. Germline lookup yields CDR1 MGHRA and CDR2 YSYEKL. CDR3 sequence: CASSQEGPLNQPQHF. Here the CDR3 DNA reads TGCGCCAGCAGCCAAGAGGGACCGCTCAATCAGCCCCAGCATTTT.

The CDR3 here is CASSLTGLTSTDTQYF. CDR3 DNA: TGTGCCAGCAGCTTAACCGGACTAACTAGCACAGATACGCAGTATTTT. The J gene is TRBJ2-3, the V gene TRBV7-3; the D gene is possibly TRBD2 (6 bases). The CDR3 sequence is 16 residues long. The V end lost 0 bases, the J end lost 0 bases, and 10 bases lay between the germline ends. Germline lookup yields CDR1 SGHTA and CDR2 FQGTGA.

This clonotype was picked up a small number of times. This chain uses TRBV20-1 with TRBJ1-4; tentatively, D is TRBD1 (5 bases). V lost 0 bases, J lost 10 bases, and 9 bases lay in between. This CDR3 is built from 12 residues. Looked up from germline, CDR1 is DFQATT and CDR2 is SNEGSKA (reference sequence). The DNA for the CDR3 is TGCAGTGCTAGAGATGACAGAGCAAAACTGTTTTTT. Its translation is CSARDDRAKLFF.

This clonotype appeared a few times. V usage is TRBV7-2 and J usage is TRBJ2-5; TRBD2 might be the D (5 bases). V was clipped by 3 bases and J by 0 bases, with 17 bases between them. There are 17 residues in the CDR3. Germline CDR1 SGHTA, CDR2 FQGNSA. Written as DNA, the CDR3 is TGTGCCAGCAGCTTCTACGGAGGAAAGGGAAACCAAGAGACCCAGTACTTC. Its protein product is CASSFYGGKGNQETQYF. The whole variable domain, filled in from reference TRBV7-2 and TRBJ2-5, reads GAGVSQSPSNKVTEKGKDVELRCDPISGHTALYWYRQSLGQGLEFLIYFQGNSAPDKSGLPSDRFSAERTGGSVSTLTIQRTQQEDSAVYLCASSFYGGKGNQETQYFGPGTRLLVL.

On this clonotype: The junction departs from germline at one end; a sequencing error may be responsible. This chain joins TRBV12-3 or TRBV12-4 and TRBJ2-3; 11 bases map to TRBD1. This CDR3 comprises 16 residues. The CDR3, as DNA: TGTGCCAGCAGTCATGGGGACAGGGGGAGCACAGATGCGCAGTATTTT. Amino acid sequence: CASSHGDRGSTDAQYF.

This clonotype was picked up a small number of times. The chain has TRBV25-1 and TRBJ1-2, with D perhaps matching TRBD1 (5 bases). V dropped 3 bases and J dropped 4 bases, with 12 bases sitting between them. CDR3 length equals 14 residues. The germline gives CDR1 MGHDK, CDR2 SYGVNS. This chain's CDR3 is CASSERDGFYGYTF. DNA for the CDR3: TGTGCCAGCAGTGAGAGGGACGGGTTCTATGGCTACACCTTC.

This chain connects TRBV10-3 to TRBJ1-1; D is uncertain. With 5 bases removed from V and 6 bases from J, the gap between germline ends came to 16 bases. The CDR3 is 14 amino acids. The germline V gene encodes CDR1 ENHRY and CDR2 SYGVKD. The CDR3 DNA sequence: TGTGCCATCAGTCGGGAAGCCCGAGAGTCTGAAGCTTTCTTT. Residues: CAISREARESEAFF.